This T cell receptor (beta chain) was obtained from a study of T cell repertoires in cytomegalovirus infection (dated by TCRdb to the late 2010s). Some background on the complete study: Recently identified HLA-C-restricted CMV epitopes, whose presentation resists viral immunomodulation, were targeted by peptide stimulations together with well-studied HLA-B-restricted epitopes. Donor HLA type was relevant to the analysis, because carriage of CMV infection together with the matching HLA type was indicated by public TCR beta signatures.

In regard to this clonotype: Its antigen target is currently unknown. Base quality data are lacking; no much larger clone is found one base away.

Read against the paper, the sample's treatment or condition label means: in vitro stimulation with specific CMV peptide epitopes to enrich CMV-specific T cells. The CDR3 sequence holds 13 residues, the cysteine and phenylalanine included. Just the 39-base CDR3 DNA is kept, in frame starting at base 1. The germline ends are 13 bases apart after V is trimmed by 7 bases and J by 4 bases. CDR1 MDHEN and CDR2 SYDVKM are derived from the germline V gene. The reads were generated on an Illumina HiSeq 1500. In-frame beta chains were kept once TCRdb had trimmed the public reads at Q25 with fastp and called clones with MiXCR. All rows with the same CDR3 protein become a single entry with the most common DNA and genes. The sample table holds 250,000 to 400,000 distinct CDR3 sequences, of which around 25% were seen once. The biggest ten clones account for about 14% of the sample. Summary of the overall study and its limitations: The ex vivo response was dominated by HLA-C-restricted CMV-specific TCR beta clonotypes, which also provided the single most frequent clonotype in two of eight donors. In both this cohort and an independent cohort of under 450 donors, the cumulative frequency of public TCR beta family members distinguished carriers of CMV infection plus the relevant HLA type.

The TCR originated in a human donor in good health (CMV status not recorded). Some clones in this sample may be carry-over from other donors' samples. Specimen: cultured PBMCs, collected from culture after CMV antigen stimulation. The receptor chain draws on TRBV28 and TRBJ1-2; TRBD1 could be the D gene, as 6 bases match. The DNA is as follows: TGTGCCAGCACCACAGGGCTCGGCTATGGCTACACCTTC. It translates to CASTTGLGYGYTF.